This T cell receptor (beta chain) emerged from a study of monozygotic twins with inflammatory bowel disease. Study observations and caveats: IBD patients shared fewer clonotypes with others than healthy twins, especially with disease activity.

The CDR3 runs to 17 residues. In germline, CDR1 is LGHNA, CDR2 YSLEER. In regard to this clonotype: Its antigen is not identified.

TCRdb reprocessed the 5' RACE reads, with one entry per CDR3 protein and no DNA. The sample data list about 440,000 distinct CDR3 sequences. The chain couples TRBV4-3 to TRBJ2-2; TCRdb outputs TRBD2, but without DNA this stays unchecked. The sequenced sample was blood. This sequence was found in a human donor with ulcerative colitis or Crohn's disease, or a healthy co-twin of an affected twin (not recorded which). The CDR3 spells CASSQDRWAGRTGELFF.